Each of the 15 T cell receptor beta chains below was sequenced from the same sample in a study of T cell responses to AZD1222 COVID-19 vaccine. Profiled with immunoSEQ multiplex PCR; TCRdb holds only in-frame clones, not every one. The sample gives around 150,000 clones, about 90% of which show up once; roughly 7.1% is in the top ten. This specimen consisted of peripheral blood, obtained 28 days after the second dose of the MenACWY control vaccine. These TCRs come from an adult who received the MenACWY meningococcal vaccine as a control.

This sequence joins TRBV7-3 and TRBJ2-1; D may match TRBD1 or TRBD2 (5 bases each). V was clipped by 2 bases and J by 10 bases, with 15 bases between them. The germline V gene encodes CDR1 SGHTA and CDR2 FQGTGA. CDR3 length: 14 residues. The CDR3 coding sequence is TGTGCCAGCAGCTTATCCGGGACGAGTGGCGAGCAGTTCTTC. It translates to CASSLSGTSGEQFF.

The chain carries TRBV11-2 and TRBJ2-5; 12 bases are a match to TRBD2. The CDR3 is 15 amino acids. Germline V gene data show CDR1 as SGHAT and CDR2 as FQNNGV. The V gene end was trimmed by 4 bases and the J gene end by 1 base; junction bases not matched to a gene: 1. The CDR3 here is CASSSTSGGQETQYF. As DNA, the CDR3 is TGTGCCAGCAGCTCGACTAGCGGGGGCCAAGAGACCCAGTACTTC.

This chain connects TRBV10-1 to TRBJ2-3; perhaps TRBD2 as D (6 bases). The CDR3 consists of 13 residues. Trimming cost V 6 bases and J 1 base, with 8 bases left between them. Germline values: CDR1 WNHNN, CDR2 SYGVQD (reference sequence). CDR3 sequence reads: CASRASGTDTQYF. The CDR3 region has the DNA TGCGCCAGCAGGGCTAGCGGCACAGATACGCAGTATTTT.

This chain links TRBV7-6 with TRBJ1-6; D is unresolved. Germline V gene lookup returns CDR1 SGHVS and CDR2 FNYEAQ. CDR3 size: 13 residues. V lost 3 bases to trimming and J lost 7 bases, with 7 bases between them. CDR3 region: CASSFRENSPLHF. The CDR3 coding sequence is TGTGCCAGCAGCTTCCGGGAAAATTCACCCCTCCACTTT.

The CDR3 sequence: CASRDRAVNTIYF. CDR3 coding DNA: TGTGCCAGCAGGGACAGGGCCGTAAACACCATATATTTT. The rearrangement joins TRBV6-1 to TRBJ1-3, with 8 bases matching TRBD1. Germline loops: CDR1 MNHNS, CDR2 SASEGT. V was pared by 6 bases and J by 6 bases, with 4 bases of the junction left unmatched. The CDR3 extends over 13 amino acids.

The CDR3 coding sequence is TGCGCCAGCTGTAGGGGGGACAACCCGGGCGATGAGCAGTTCTTC. Translating gives CASCRGDNPGDEQFF. The chain carries TRBV5-1 and TRBJ2-1; D might be TRBD1 or TRBD2, each matching 6 bases. Trimming cost V 7 bases and J 8 bases, with 22 bases left between them. CDR3 length: 15 residues. Germline V gives CDR1 SGHRS, CDR2 YFSETQ.

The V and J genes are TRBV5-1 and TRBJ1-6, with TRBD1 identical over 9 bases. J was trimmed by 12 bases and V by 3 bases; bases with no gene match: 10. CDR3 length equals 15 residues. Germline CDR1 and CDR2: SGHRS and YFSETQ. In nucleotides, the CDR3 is TGCGCCAGCAGCTCCTCCGGGACAGGGTTTCAACCCCTCCACTTT. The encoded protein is CASSSSGTGFQPLHF.

This CDR3 is CASGLGQGGETQYF. The DNA for the CDR3 is TGTGCTAGTGGTTTGGGCCAGGGGGGGGAGACCCAGTACTTC. The rearrangement joins TRBV12-5 to TRBJ2-5; D is tentatively TRBD1 or TRBD2 (7 bases each). Trimming shortened V by 1 base and J by 5 bases, and 11 bases separated the two germline ends. The germline V gene has CDR1 LGHNT and CDR2 FRNRAP. There are 14 residues in the CDR3.

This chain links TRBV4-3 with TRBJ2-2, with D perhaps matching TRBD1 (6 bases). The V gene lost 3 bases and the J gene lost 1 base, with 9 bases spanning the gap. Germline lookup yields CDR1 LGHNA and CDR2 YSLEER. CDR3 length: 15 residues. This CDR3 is CASSQVTGNTGELFF. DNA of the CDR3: TGCGCCAGCAGCCAGGTGACAGGGAACACCGGGGAGCTGTTTTTT.

Here the CDR3 reads CASSQDKTGAETQYF. The CDR3 region has the DNA TGTGCCAGCAGCCAAGATAAGACGGGGGCTGAGACCCAGTACTTC. The chain carries TRBV3-1 (or the pseudogene TRBV3-2) and TRBJ2-5; D possibly matches TRBD1 or TRBD2 (6 bases each). Looked up from germline, CDR1 is LGHDT and CDR2 is YNNKEL (reference sequence). V gave up 0 bases and J gave up 5 bases, with 13 bases separating them. The length of the CDR3 is 15 residues.

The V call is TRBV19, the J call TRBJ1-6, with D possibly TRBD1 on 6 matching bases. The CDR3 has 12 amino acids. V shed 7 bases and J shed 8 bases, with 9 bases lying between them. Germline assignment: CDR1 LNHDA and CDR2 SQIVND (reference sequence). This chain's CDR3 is CASNQGHSPLHF. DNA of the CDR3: TGTGCCAGTAACCAGGGGCATTCACCCCTCCACTTT. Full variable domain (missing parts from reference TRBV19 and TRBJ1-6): DGGITQSPKYLFRKEGQNVTLSCEQNLNHDAMYWYRQDPGQGLRLIYYSQIVNDFQKGDIAEGYSVSREKKESFPLTVTSAQKNPTAFYLCASNQGHSPLHFGNGTRLTVT.

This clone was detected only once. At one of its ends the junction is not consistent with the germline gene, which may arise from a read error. CDR3 sequence: CASSWGSFNEQFF. In DNA, the CDR3 is TGTGCCAGCAGTTGGGGGTCCTTCAATGAGCAGTTCTTC. The chain recombines TRBV12-3 or TRBV12-4 with TRBJ2-1, with D possibly called TRBD1 or TRBD2 (5 bases each). The CDR3 sequence is 13 residues long.

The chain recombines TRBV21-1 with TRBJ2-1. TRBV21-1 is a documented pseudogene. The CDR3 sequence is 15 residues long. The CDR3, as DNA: TGTGCCAGAAACTATATACCGGGACGCAGGGATGAGCAGTTCTTC. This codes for CARNYIPGRRDEQFF.

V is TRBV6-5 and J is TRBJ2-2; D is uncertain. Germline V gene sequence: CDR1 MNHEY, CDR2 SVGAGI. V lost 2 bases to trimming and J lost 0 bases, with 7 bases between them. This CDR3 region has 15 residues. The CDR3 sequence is CASSYGRPNTGELFF. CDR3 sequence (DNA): TGTGCCAGCAGTTACGGCAGACCGAACACCGGGGAGCTGTTTTTT.

The CDR3 here is CASSLVSSADTQYF. CDR3 DNA: TGTGCCAGCAGCTTAGTGTCTAGCGCAGATACGCAGTATTTT. The chain is built from TRBV11-3 and TRBJ2-3, with D maybe TRBD2 (6 bases). CDR1 and CDR2 from the germline V gene are SGHNT and YENEEA. This CDR3 spans 14 amino acids. Trimming shortened V by 1 base and J by 4 bases, and 9 bases separated the two germline ends.